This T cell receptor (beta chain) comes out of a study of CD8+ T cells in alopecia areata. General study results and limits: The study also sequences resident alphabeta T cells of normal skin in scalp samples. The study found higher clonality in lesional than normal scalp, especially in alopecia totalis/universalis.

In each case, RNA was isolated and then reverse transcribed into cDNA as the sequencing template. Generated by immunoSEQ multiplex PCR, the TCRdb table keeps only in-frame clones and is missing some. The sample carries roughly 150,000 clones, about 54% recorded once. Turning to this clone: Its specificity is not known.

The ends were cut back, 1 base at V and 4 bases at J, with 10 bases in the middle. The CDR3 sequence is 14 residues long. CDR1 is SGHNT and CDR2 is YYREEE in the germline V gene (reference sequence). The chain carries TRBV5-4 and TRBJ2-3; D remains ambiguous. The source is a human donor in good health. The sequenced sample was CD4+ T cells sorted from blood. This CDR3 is CASSLPGWADTQYF. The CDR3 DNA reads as TGTGCCAGCAGCTTGCCCGGGTGGGCAGATACGCAGTATTTT.